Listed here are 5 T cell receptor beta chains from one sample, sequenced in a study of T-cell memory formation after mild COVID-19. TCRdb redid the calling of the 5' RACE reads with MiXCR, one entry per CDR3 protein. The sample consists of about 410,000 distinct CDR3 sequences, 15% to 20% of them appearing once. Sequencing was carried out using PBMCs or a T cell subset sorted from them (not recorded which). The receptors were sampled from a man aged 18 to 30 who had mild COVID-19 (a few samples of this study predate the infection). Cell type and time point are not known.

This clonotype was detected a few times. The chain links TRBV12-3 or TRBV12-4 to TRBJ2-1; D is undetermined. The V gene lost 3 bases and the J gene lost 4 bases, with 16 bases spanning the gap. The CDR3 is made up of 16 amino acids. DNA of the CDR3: TGTGCCAGCAGTTTGTCCCTCCACTCGGCTTACAATGAGCAGTTCTTC. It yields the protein CASSLSLHSAYNEQFF.

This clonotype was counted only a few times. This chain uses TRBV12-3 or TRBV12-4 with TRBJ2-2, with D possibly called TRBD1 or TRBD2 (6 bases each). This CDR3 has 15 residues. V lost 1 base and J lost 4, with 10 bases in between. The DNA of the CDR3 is TGTGCCAGCAGTTTAGGGGGGGCCATCACCGGGGAGCTGTTTTTT. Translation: CASSLGGAITGELFF.

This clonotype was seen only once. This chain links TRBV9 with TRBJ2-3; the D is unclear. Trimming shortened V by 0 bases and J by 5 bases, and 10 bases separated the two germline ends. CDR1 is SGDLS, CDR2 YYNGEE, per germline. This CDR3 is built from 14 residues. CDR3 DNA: TGTGCCAGCAGCGTAGCAGGCGTCGGAGATACGCAGTATTTT. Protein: CASSVAGVGDTQYF.

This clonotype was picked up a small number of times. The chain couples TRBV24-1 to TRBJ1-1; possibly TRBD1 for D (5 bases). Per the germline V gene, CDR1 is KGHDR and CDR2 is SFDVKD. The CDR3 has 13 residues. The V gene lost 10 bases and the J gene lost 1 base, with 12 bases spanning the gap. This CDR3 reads CATQGHSNTEAFF. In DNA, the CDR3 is TGTGCCACACAAGGACACTCGAACACTGAAGCTTTCTTT.

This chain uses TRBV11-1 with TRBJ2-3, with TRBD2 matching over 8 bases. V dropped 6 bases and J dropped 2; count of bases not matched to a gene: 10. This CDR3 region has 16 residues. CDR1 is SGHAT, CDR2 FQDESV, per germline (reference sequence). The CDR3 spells CASRGSGAGATDTQYF. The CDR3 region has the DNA TGTGCCAGCAGGGGTAGCGGGGCGGGGGCCACAGATACGCAGTATTTT.